This entry is about one T cell receptor beta chain. With autoimmune disease history or systemic immunosuppression, patients were excluded. The data are from a study of OX40 agonist ivuxolimab in advanced cancers. Study overall: Patients in dose escalation had liver, melanoma, kidney or head and neck cancers. Three patients, one with hepatocellular carcinoma and two with cutaneous melanoma, responded partially.

This CDR3 region has 13 residues. V lost 4 bases and J 2 bases, leaving 12 bases between the germline ends. The germline gives CDR1 SQVTM, CDR2 ANQGSEA. Clones were read by immunoSEQ multiplex PCR, and TCRdb kept only the in-frame ones, dropping some. The sample has 100,000 or so clones; more than 90% are singletons. The sequenced sample was CD4+ or CD8+ T cells sorted from blood, obtained in a trial of the OX40 agonist ivuxolimab. The chain links TRBV29-1 to TRBJ2-7; D unresolved. The origin of this receptor is an adult with an advanced solid tumor such as melanoma, head and neck, liver or kidney cancer. CDR3 DNA: TGCAGCGTTGTCCCGGATAACACCTACGAGCAGTACTTC. Its protein is CSVVPDNTYEQYF.